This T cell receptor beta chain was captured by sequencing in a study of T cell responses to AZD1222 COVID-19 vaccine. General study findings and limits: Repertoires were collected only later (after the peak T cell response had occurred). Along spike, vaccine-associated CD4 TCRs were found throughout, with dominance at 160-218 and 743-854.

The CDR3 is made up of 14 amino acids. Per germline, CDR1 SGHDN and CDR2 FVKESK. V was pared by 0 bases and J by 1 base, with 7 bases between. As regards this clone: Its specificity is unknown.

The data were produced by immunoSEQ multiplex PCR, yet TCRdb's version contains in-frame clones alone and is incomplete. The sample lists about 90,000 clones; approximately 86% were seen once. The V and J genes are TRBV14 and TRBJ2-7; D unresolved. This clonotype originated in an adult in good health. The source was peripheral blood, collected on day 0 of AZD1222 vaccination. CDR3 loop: CASSQDYGSYEQYF. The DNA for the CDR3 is TGTGCCAGCAGCCAAGACTACGGATCCTACGAGCAGTACTTC.